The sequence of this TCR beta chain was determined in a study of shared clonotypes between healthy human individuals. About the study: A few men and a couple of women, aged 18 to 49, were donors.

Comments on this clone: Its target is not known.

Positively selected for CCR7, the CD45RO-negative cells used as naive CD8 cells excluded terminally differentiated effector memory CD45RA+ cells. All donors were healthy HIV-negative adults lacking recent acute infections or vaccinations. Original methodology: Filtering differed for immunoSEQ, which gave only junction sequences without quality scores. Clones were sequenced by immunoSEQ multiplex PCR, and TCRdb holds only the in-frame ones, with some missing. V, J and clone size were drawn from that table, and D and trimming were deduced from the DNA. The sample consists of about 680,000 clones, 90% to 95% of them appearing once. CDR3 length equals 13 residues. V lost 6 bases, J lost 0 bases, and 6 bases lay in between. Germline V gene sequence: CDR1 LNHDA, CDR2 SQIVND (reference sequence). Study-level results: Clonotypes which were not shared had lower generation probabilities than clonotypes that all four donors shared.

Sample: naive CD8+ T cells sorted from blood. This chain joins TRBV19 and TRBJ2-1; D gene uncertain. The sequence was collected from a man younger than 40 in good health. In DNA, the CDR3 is TGTGCCAGTAGCGGGTTCTCCTACAATGAGCAGTTCTTC. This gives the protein CASSGFSYNEQFF.